One and the same sample provided the 26 T cell receptor beta chains below, sequenced in a study of cytomegalovirus exposure and HLA in healthy donors. The PCR contained 60 Vbeta and 13 Jbeta primers. Here immunoSEQ multiplex PCR was the method, and the copy in TCRdb shows in-frame clones only, minus some. The top ten hold approximately 8% of the sample, which has roughly 98,000 clones, more than 70% seen once. The sequencing input was PBMCs. Every receptor here comes from a female donor in good health and CMV-seronegative.

DNA of the CDR3: TGCGCCAGCAGTGAGACAGGGGGCGTTCAGCCCCAGCATTTT. Its translation is CASSETGGVQPQHF. The chain has TRBV10-2 and TRBJ1-5; 9 bases line up with TRBD1. V lost 2 bases, J lost 6 bases, and 2 bases stayed unmatched. Germline CDR1 reads WSHSY; CDR2 reads SAAADI. The CDR3 extends over 14 amino acids.

The V gene is TRBV30, the J gene TRBJ2-5; tentatively, D is TRBD2 (5 bases). Germline lookup yields CDR1 GTSNPN and CDR2 SVGIG (reference sequence). CDR3 length: 13 residues. Trimming left V 3 bases short and J 5 bases short, with 13 bases between. CDR3 in DNA: TGTGCCTGGAGCCCTGTCGGCGGGGAGACCCAGTACTTC. It specifies CAWSPVGGETQYF.

The V and J genes are TRBV18 and TRBJ2-3, with a possible D match to TRBD1 (7 bases). From germline, CDR1 is KGHSH and CDR2 LQKENI. The CDR3 runs 15 residues. Between the trimmed V and J ends, which lost 3 bases and 0 bases, there was a span of 10 bases. The CDR3: CASSPTGTSTDTQYF. The CDR3 coding sequence is TGTGCCAGCTCACCGACAGGGACTAGCACAGATACGCAGTATTTT.

The chain uses TRBV27 and TRBJ2-7; 10 bases fit TRBD2. Germline CDR1 MNHEY, CDR2 SMNVEV (reference sequence). The CDR3 extends over 16 amino acids. J lost 2 bases, V lost 0 bases, and 4 bases had no gene match. As DNA, the CDR3 is TGTGCCAGCAGTTTATCAATCAGCGGGGGGGCCTACGAGCAGTACTTC. Translated, it gives CASSLSISGGAYEQYF.

CDR3 in DNA: TGTGCCAGCAGTGTCCGGAGCTATGGCTACACCTTC. Protein product: CASSVRSYGYTF. V and J are TRBV2 and TRBJ1-2; D gene uncertain. Germline lookup yields CDR1 SNHLY and CDR2 FYNNEI. The germline V and J ends were trimmed by 4 bases and 4 bases, with 7 bases remaining between them. This CDR3 contains 12 residues.

The genes are TRBV7-2 and TRBJ2-3, with 12 nucleotides matching TRBD2. CDR3 length equals 15 residues. With V trimmed by 4 bases and J by 6 bases, 5 bases remained unmatched. CDR1 SGHTA and CDR2 FQGNSA come from the germline V gene. Here the CDR3 DNA reads TGTGCCAGCAGCTGGCCTAGCGGGAGGGCGGATACGCAGTATTTT. It encodes CASSWPSGRADTQYF. The whole variable domain, filled in from reference TRBV7-2 and TRBJ2-3, reads GAGVSQSPSNKVTEKGKDVELRCDPISGHTALYWYRQSLGQGLEFLIYFQGNSAPDKSGLPSDRFSAERTGGSVSTLTIQRTQQEDSAVYLCASSWPSGRADTQYFGPGTRLTVL.

This clone was detected only a few times. This rearrangement joins TRBV5-1 to TRBJ1-1, with no clear D. The CDR3 spans 13 residues. CDR1 SGHRS and CDR2 YFSETQ come from the germline V gene. Trimming took off 3 bases at V and 2 bases at J, with 8 bases between the two ends. The CDR3 DNA reads TGCGCCAGCAGCTCATACACAAACACTGAAGCTTTCTTT. It translates to CASSSYTNTEAFF.

The V call is TRBV5-4, the J call TRBJ2-2; no clear D gene. Germline V lookup: CDR1 SGHNT, CDR2 YYREEE (reference sequence). V was pared by 0 bases and J by 4 bases, with 10 bases between. This CDR3 comprises 15 residues. CDR3 nucleotides: TGTGCCAGCAGCTTGGATGGGCGTGGCACCGGGGAGCTGTTTTTT. This encodes CASSLDGRGTGELFF.

The chain has TRBV19 and TRBJ2-7; D may be TRBD2 (6 bases). The CDR3 covers 14 residues. V lost 0 bases, J lost 3 bases, and 9 bases lay in between. Per the germline V gene, CDR1 is LNHDA and CDR2 is SQIVND (reference sequence). The CDR3 is CASSIDGGDYEQYF. The CDR3 region has the DNA TGTGCCAGTAGTATAGACGGGGGAGACTACGAGCAGTACTTC. Looking up the rest from reference TRBV19 and TRBJ2-7 gives the full variable domain: DGGITQSPKYLFRKEGQNVTLSCEQNLNHDAMYWYRQDPGQGLRLIYYSQIVNDFQKGDIAEGYSVSREKKESFPLTVTSAQKNPTAFYLCASSIDGGDYEQYFGPGTRLTVT.

The chain employs TRBV12-5 and TRBJ2-3, with D uncertain. Germline-derived CDR1 and CDR2 are LGHNT and FRNRAP. Trimming removed 0 bases at V and 6 bases at J, with 4 bases between. The CDR3 is 12 residues long. As DNA, the CDR3 is TGTGCTAGTGGTTTGGTAGCCGATACGCAGTATTTT. Amino acids: CASGLVADTQYF.

V and J are TRBV18 and TRBJ2-1, with 11 nucleotides matching TRBD1. This CDR3 comprises 16 residues. Germline loops: CDR1 KGHSH, CDR2 LQKENI. V lost 1 base and J lost 3; bases outside the gene matches: 2. The CDR3: CASSPRDRGDYNEQFF. CDR3 DNA: TGTGCCAGCTCACCACGGGACAGGGGGGACTACAATGAGCAGTTCTTC.

The rearrangement uses TRBV5-1 and TRBJ1-2; a weak D match, TRBD1 (6 bases). The CDR3 spans 16 residues. Germline V gene lookup returns CDR1 SGHRS and CDR2 YFSETQ. The ends were cut back, 4 bases at V and 7 bases at J, with 23 bases in the middle. The CDR3: CASSPTFTGPFGGYTF. The CDR3 coding sequence is TGCGCCAGCAGCCCAACGTTTACAGGGCCGTTTGGTGGCTACACCTTC.

This chain joins TRBV7-9 and TRBJ1-1; D is uncertain. V lost 5 bases and J lost 1, with 14 bases in between. The CDR3 totals 15 residues. Germline CDR1 SEHNR, CDR2 FQNEAQ (reference sequence). The DNA of the CDR3 is TGTGCCAGCAGCACCCGGGTCCCGAAGAACACTGAAGCTTTCTTT. This encodes CASSTRVPKNTEAFF.

This clone was seen a handful of times. The rearrangement joins TRBV27 to TRBJ2-5; 14 bases are a match to TRBD2. The V segment lost 4 bases and the J segment 6 bases; nucleotides outside the gene matches: 4. The CDR3 length is 15 residues. Germline values: CDR1 MNHEY, CDR2 SMNVEV (reference sequence). In nucleotides, the CDR3 is TGTGCCAGCAGTTCTGGGACTAGCGGGAGACAGACCCAGTACTTC. This gives the protein CASSSGTSGRQTQYF.

The rearrangement uses TRBV18 and TRBJ1-1, with D unclear. CDR1 is KGHSH and CDR2 is LQKENI in the germline V gene. The ends were cut back, 3 bases at V and 5 bases at J, with 16 bases in the middle. The length of the CDR3 is 15 residues. CDR3 loop: CASSPERMGQTEAFF. Here the CDR3 DNA reads TGTGCCAGCTCACCGGAGCGGATGGGCCAGACTGAAGCTTTCTTT.

This clone was seen just once. This chain uses TRBV2 with TRBJ1-2; 7 positions match TRBD1. The length of the CDR3 is 14 residues. Trimming took 5 bases from V and 4 from J; bases not matched to a gene: 7. Per germline, CDR1 SNHLY and CDR2 FYNNEI. CDR3 protein: CASSPQQGLYGYTF. CDR3 DNA sequence: TGTGCCAGCAGTCCTCAACAGGGGCTCTATGGCTACACCTTC.

This clone appeared once. This chain uses TRBV4-2 with TRBJ2-3; TRBD2 matches 12 bases. This CDR3 contains 16 residues. V shed 3 bases and J 4 bases; nucleotides not matched to a gene: 5. Germline CDR1 is LGHNA and CDR2 is YNFKEQ. The CDR3 DNA reads TGTGCCAGCAGCCATGGACTAGCGGGAATCTCAGATACGCAGTATTTT. It encodes CASSHGLAGISDTQYF.

The V and J genes are TRBV5-4 and TRBJ1-1, with TRBD1 matching 10 bases. The V segment lost 7 bases and the J segment 5 bases; nucleotides outside the gene matches: 8. Germline V gene sequence: CDR1 SGHNT, CDR2 YYREEE (reference sequence). The CDR3 sequence is 14 residues long. CDR3 loop: CASGRQGARTEAFF. The CDR3 DNA sequence: TGTGCCAGCGGTCGACAGGGGGCGCGGACTGAAGCTTTCTTT.

The rearrangement links TRBV7-9 to TRBJ1-2, with 8 bases aligning to TRBD1. The CDR3 loop spans 15 amino acids. Germline V gene lookup returns CDR1 SEHNR and CDR2 FQNEAQ (reference sequence). J lost 4 bases, V lost 4 bases, and 8 bases had no gene match. The CDR3 sequence: CASSSHRGNTYGYTF. The DNA of the CDR3 is TGTGCCAGCAGCTCTCACAGGGGGAACACCTATGGCTACACCTTC.

V gene TRBV2 combines with J gene TRBJ1-4; tentative D call: TRBD1 (6 bases). The length of the CDR3 is 12 residues. Germline CDR1 is SNHLY and CDR2 is FYNNEI. With 5 bases removed from V and 16 bases from J, the gap between germline ends came to 17 bases. For the CDR3, the DNA is TGTGCCAGCAGTAGACAGGCCCCTAGAGAGTTTTTT. Amino acids: CASSRQAPREFF.

The CDR3 region is CASSWTGNQPQHF. The CDR3 DNA reads TGTGCCAGCAGCTGGACAGGCAATCAGCCCCAGCATTTT. The chain uses TRBV6-1 and TRBJ1-5; a possible D gene is TRBD1 (6 bases). The length of the CDR3 is 13 residues. Deletions cut 6 bases from V and 2 bases from J, with 8 bases between. Germline V lookup: CDR1 MNHNS, CDR2 SASEGT.

This clone appeared once. The chain couples TRBV7-6 to TRBJ2-7; D is possibly TRBD1 (6 bases). The CDR3 sequence is 12 residues long. The germline gives CDR1 SGHVS, CDR2 FNYEAQ. V was shortened by 4 bases and J by 5 bases, with 9 bases between the two germline ends. CDR3 DNA sequence: TGTGCCAGCAGCTCCTACAGGGACGAGCAGTACTTC. Translation gives CASSSYRDEQYF.

A remark on this clone: At one of its ends the junction is not consistent with the germline gene, which may arise from a read error. The chain links TRBV7-7 to TRBJ2-1, with TRBD1 identical over 8 bases. The CDR3 is 14 residues long. CDR1 and CDR2 (germline): SSHAT, FNYEAQ (reference sequence). For the CDR3, the DNA is TGTGCTAGCAGCCCCGACAGGGGAGACGGTGAGCAGTTCTTC. It yields the protein CASSPDRGDGEQFF.

The J gene is TRBJ2-1, the V gene TRBV5-1; the match to TRBD2 covers 12 bases. Per germline, CDR1 SGHRS and CDR2 YFSETQ. The CDR3 contains 16 residues. V was pared by 4 bases and J by 10 bases, with 12 bases of the junction left unmatched. The CDR3 DNA is TGCGCCAGCAGCAGTACGACTAGCGGGGGCTCGTGGGAGCAGTTCTTC. Protein sequence: CASSSTTSGGSWEQFF.

The chain recombines TRBV11-2 with TRBJ2-1; the match to TRBD2 covers 9 bases. V trimming: 1 base; J trimming: 8 bases; junction bases outside the gene matches: 3. Looked up from germline, CDR1 is SGHAT and CDR2 is FQNNGV. CDR3 length equals 14 residues. The CDR3 sequence is CASSLVAGADEQFF. The DNA of the CDR3 is TGTGCCAGCAGCTTAGTAGCGGGAGCCGATGAGCAGTTCTTC.

Concerning this clone: The junction shows a germline mismatch at one end, possibly a read error. The chain combines TRBV7-9 with TRBJ2-7; 8 positions match TRBD2. The CDR3 covers 18 residues. Germline CDR1 is SEHNR and CDR2 is FQNEAQ (reference sequence). CDR3 region: CSSSLVGIGGRYSYEQYF. As DNA, the CDR3 is TGTTCCAGCAGCTTAGTAGGCATTGGCGGGAGGTACTCCTACGAGCAGTACTTC.